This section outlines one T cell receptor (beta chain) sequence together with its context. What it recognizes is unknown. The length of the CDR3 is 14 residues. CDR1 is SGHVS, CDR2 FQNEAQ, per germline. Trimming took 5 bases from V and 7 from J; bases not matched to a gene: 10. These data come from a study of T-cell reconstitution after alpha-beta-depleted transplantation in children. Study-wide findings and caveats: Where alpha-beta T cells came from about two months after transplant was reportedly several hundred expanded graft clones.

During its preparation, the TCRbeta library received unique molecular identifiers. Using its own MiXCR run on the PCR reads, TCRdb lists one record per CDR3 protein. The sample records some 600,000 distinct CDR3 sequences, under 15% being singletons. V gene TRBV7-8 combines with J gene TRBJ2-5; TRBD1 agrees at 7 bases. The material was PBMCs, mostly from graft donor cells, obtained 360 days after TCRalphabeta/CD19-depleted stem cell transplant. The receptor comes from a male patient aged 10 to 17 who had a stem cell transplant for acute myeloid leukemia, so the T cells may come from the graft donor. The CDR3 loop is CASSVLTGPGTQYF. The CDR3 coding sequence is TGTGCCAGCAGCGTGTTGACAGGGCCAGGGACCCAGTACTTC.